This TCR beta chain was captured by sequencing in a study of blood T cell repertoires in COVID-19. Germline CDR1 and CDR2: KGHDR and SFDVKD. V lost 11 bases and J 7 bases, leaving 10 bases between the germline ends. The CDR3 loop spans 10 amino acids. Assay used: immunoSEQ multiplex PCR; TCRdb lists only in-frame clones, some missing. The table has fewer than 95,000 clones, 90% seen once. This chain uses TRBV24-1 with TRBJ1-2; weak D call: TRBD1 (6 bases). The sample was peripheral blood. This TCR was recovered from a woman of 80 years or more with acute or convalescent COVID-19. CDR3 nucleotides: TGTGCCATGGGGGCGAGTGGCTACACCTTC. This sequence encodes CAMGASGYTF.